What follows describes a single T cell receptor (beta chain). What it binds is unknown. The sample comes from a study of T cell repertoires in ileal Crohn's disease. About the research overall: About half of patients got postoperative therapy: some 11 thiopurines, approximately 18 anti-TNF. At postoperative colonoscopy, neoterminal ileum biopsies were taken as M6. Study findings and constraints: Compared with CD4 T cells, sorted CD8 cells carried more expanded clones.

The CDR3 has 15 amino acids. The V gene lost 4 bases and the J gene lost 8 bases, with 21 bases spanning the gap. Germline V gives CDR1 SGHNT, CDR2 YYREEE (reference sequence). Time point specified: neoterminal ileum biopsy at postoperative endoscopy, about 6 months after surgery. Some clones are missing from TCRdb's copy, which holds only in-frame ones; the method was immunoSEQ multiplex PCR. The sample has about 62,000 clones, roughly 91% seen once. The J gene is TRBJ1-2, the V gene TRBV5-4, with D possibly matching TRBD1 (6 bases). What was sequenced was ileal tissue. This sequence originates from an adult with Crohn's disease. CDR3 in amino acids: CASSADPQGSRGYTF. CDR3 nucleotide sequence: TGTGCCAGCAGCGCAGATCCACAGGGTTCGCGAGGCTACACCTTC.